These T cell receptor beta chains were read from a single sample in a study of cytomegalovirus exposure and HLA in healthy donors. Sequencing was performed with immunoSEQ multiplex PCR; in TCRdb, only in-frame clones are kept and a portion is missing. The repertoire consists of roughly 60,000 clones, with roughly 70% occurring once and the leading ten covering approximately 19%. Specimen: PBMCs. The receptors derive from an older woman in good health and CMV-seropositive. The CDR3 runs from the conserved cysteine through the conserved F or W. A D gene is named only where the DNA matches it firmly. Only part of the rows carry a size: once, few, many, or a class if the clone is expanded.

V	size	J	D	CDR3	DNA
TRBV6-1	.	TRBJ2-3	TRBD2	CASSEEAGGTDTQYF	TGTGCCAGCAGTGAAGAGGCGGGGGGGACAGATACGCAGTATTTT
TRBV5-1	many	TRBJ1-2	.	CASSLEAAYGYTF	TGTGCCAGCAGCTTGGAGGCGGCCTATGGCTACACCTTC
TRBV19	.	TRBJ2-2	.	CASSIFFYSPRDTGELFF	TGTGCCAGTAGTATTTTTTTCTATAGCCCCCGGGACACCGGGGAGCTGTTTTTT
TRBV7-2	.	TRBJ1-4	TRBD1	CASSPGQGNEKLFF	TGTGCCAGCAGCCCAGGACAGGGTAATGAAAAACTGTTTTTT
TRBV9	.	TRBJ2-3	TRBD2	CASSLRGDTDTQYF	TGTGCCAGCAGCTTGCGGGGGGACACAGATACGCAGTATTTT
TRBV5-1	.	TRBJ2-2	TRBD1	CASSLRTGDTGELFF	TGCGCCAGCAGCCTCAGGACAGGGGACACCGGGGAGCTGTTTTTT
TRBV5-8	.	TRBJ1-5	.	CASSLGAGNLAQHF	TGTGCCAGCAGCTTGGGGGCAGGGAATTTAGCCCAGCATTTT
TRBV21-1	.	TRBJ2-1	.	CASSLDFYNEQFF	TGTGCCAGCAGCCTAGACTTTTACAATGAGCAGTTCTTC
TRBV12-5	once	TRBJ1-6	.	CASGVNSPLHF	TGTGCTAGTGGCGTGAATTCACCCCTCCACTTT
TRBV7-9	.	TRBJ2-2	TRBD2	CSSGGTSVNTGELFF	TGTTCCAGCGGCGGGACTAGCGTGAACACCGGGGAGCTGTTTTTT
TRBV7-9	.	TRBJ1-1	.	CASSPIPWGSHKPNTEAFF	TGTGCCAGCAGCCCAATCCCTTGGGGCAGCCACAAACCGAACACTGAAGCTTTCTTT
TRBV6-5	.	TRBJ2-7	TRBD1	CASRPGQYFYEQYF	TGTGCCAGCAGGCCGGGACAGTACTTCTACGAGCAGTACTTC
TRBV2	.	TRBJ1-2	TRBD1	CASRTGLNNGYTF	TGTGCCAGCAGGACAGGGCTGAATAATGGCTACACCTTC
TRBV6-5	.	TRBJ2-7	.	CASSPTGYEQYF	TGTGCCAGCAGCCCCACAGGTTACGAGCAGTACTTC
TRBV7-9	.	TRBJ2-4	.	CSSSLEVGAQNIQYF	TGTTCCAGCAGCTTAGAGGTGGGGGCCCAAAACATTCAGTACTTC
TRBV7-2	.	TRBJ2-5	TRBD1	CASSFNRGRETQYF	TGTGCCAGCAGCTTCAACAGGGGGCGTGAGACCCAGTACTTC
TRBV2	medium-sized	TRBJ1-1	TRBD1	CASSVTGSDTEAFF	TGTGCCAGCAGTGTGACAGGGTCGGACACTGAAGCTTTCTTT
TRBV13	few	TRBJ1-2	.	CASSLVQGRNYGYTF	TGTGCCAGCAGCTTAGTCCAGGGAAGGAACTATGGCTACACCTTC
TRBV7-6	.	TRBJ1-5	TRBD1	CASSATGGNQPQHF	TGTGCCAGCAGCGCTACAGGGGGCAATCAGCCCCAGCATTTT
TRBV28	.	TRBJ1-4	TRBD1	CASRPTGSDEKLFF	TGTGCCAGCAGACCGACAGGGTCGGATGAAAAACTGTTTTTT
TRBV6-6	.	TRBJ1-1	.	CASTGYLNTEAFF	TGTGCCAGCACGGGGTACCTGAACACTGAAGCTTTCTTT
TRBV5-1	.	TRBJ1-3	TRBD1	CASSLGPGGGSGNTIYF	TGCGCCAGCAGCTTGGGCCCAGGGGGAGGCTCTGGAAACACCATATATTTT
TRBV7-8	.	TRBJ1-1	TRBD1	CASSLGGAPGQGGRNTEAFF	TGTGCCAGCAGCTTAGGGGGCGCTCCGGGACAGGGGGGGAGGAACACTGAAGCTTTCTTT
TRBV10-3	.	TRBJ1-2	TRBD1	CAISDSRQGVIYGYTF	TGTGCCATCAGTGATTCCCGACAGGGGGTAATCTATGGCTACACCTTC
TRBV7-9	.	TRBJ2-7	.	CASSFIRAAEQYF	TGTGCCAGCAGCTTTATCAGGGCGGCCGAGCAGTACTTC
TRBV6-5	.	TRBJ1-1	.	CASSYSYKNTEAFF	TGTGCCAGCAGTTACTCTTACAAGAACACTGAAGCTTTCTTT
TRBV7-6	.	TRBJ1-5	.	CASSLGQNSNQPQHF	TGTGCCAGCAGCTTAGGACAAAATAGCAATCAGCCCCAGCATTTT
TRBV7-3	.	TRBJ1-6	TRBD1	CASSLRQGSPLHF	TGTGCCAGCAGCCTTCGACAGGGTTCACCCCTCCACTTT
TRBV5-1	.	TRBJ1-2	TRBD1	CASRPTTGAYGYTF	TGCGCCAGCAGGCCAACTACAGGGGCCTATGGCTACACCTTC
TRBV30	.	TRBJ1-2	.	CAWGDFYYGYTF	TGTGCCTGGGGGGACTTCTACTATGGCTACACCTTC
TRBV4-2	.	TRBJ1-5	TRBD1	CASSQEDRPPWPQHF	TGTGCCAGCAGCCAAGAGGACAGGCCGCCCTGGCCCCAGCATTTT
TRBV2	few	TRBJ2-1	TRBD2	CASSLVAGGPYNEQFF	TGTGCCAGCAGTTTAGTTGCGGGGGGGCCATACAATGAGCAGTTCTTC
TRBV6-5	.	TRBJ1-2	.	CASSKGQGLGYTF	TGTGCCAGCAGCAAGGGGCAGGGGCTAGGCTACACCTTC
TRBV19	.	TRBJ1-2	.	CASTFTPGHPDGYTF	TGTGCCAGTACCTTCACTCCGGGACACCCTGATGGCTACACCTTC
TRBV7-2	once	TRBJ1-6	.	CASSFLNSPLHF	TGTGCCAGCAGCTTCCTTAATTCACCCCTCCACTTT
TRBV7-2	few	TRBJ2-2	.	CASSQGRGFTGELFF	TGTGCCAGCAGCCAGGGAAGGGGATTCACCGGGGAGCTGTTTTTT
TRBV6-6	few	TRBJ1-6	TRBD1	CASSYLDRGNSPLHF	TGTGCCAGCAGTTACTTGGACAGGGGAAATTCACCCCTCCACTTT
TRBV28	.	TRBJ2-2	.	CASRGPGNTGELFF	TGTGCCAGCCGAGGGCCGGGGAACACCGGGGAGCTGTTTTTT
TRBV19	.	TRBJ1-2	.	CASSIGLSRVYGYTF	TGTGCCAGTAGTATCGGTTTGTCCAGGGTCTATGGCTACACCTTC
TRBV9	once	TRBJ1-1	TRBD1	CASSVARTGGHTEAFF	TGTGCCAGCAGCGTAGCGAGGACAGGGGGTCACACTGAAGCTTTCTTT
TRBV18	.	TRBJ2-7	.	CASSPTGSSYEQYF	TGTGCCAGCTCACCTACAGGGAGCTCCTACGAGCAGTACTTC
TRBV6-6	.	TRBJ1-5	TRBD1	CASSYPGQGNQPQHF	TGTGCCAGCAGTTACCCTGGACAGGGAAACCAGCCCCAGCATTTT
TRBV14	few	TRBJ1-1	.	CASSQALGRGMNTEAFF	TGTGCCAGCAGCCAAGCTTTGGGCAGGGGTATGAACACTGAAGCTTTCTTT
TRBV13	few	TRBJ1-4	.	CASSSPTGGANEKLFF	TGTGCCAGCAGCTCCCCGACGGGCGGGGCTAATGAAAAACTGTTTTTT
TRBV20-1	.	TRBJ2-4	TRBD1	CSAGGQDIQYF	TGCAGTGCTGGGGGACAGGACATTCAGTACTTC
TRBV19	.	TRBJ2-7	.	CASSIEASIHEQYF	TGTGCCAGTAGTATTGAGGCGTCGATCCACGAGCAGTACTTC
TRBV29-1	.	TRBJ2-7	TRBD1	CSVATGDEQYF	TGCAGCGTGGCGACAGGGGACGAGCAGTACTTC
TRBV12-2	.	TRBJ2-1	.	CASRLGLGGFVAGASYNEQFF	TGTGCAAGTCGCTTAGGTTTAGGGGGTTTCGTAGCGGGGGCCTCCTACAATGAGCAGTTCTTC
TRBV12-5	.	TRBJ1-3	TRBD1	CASGLPIGDSSGNTIYF	TGTGCTAGTGGTTTGCCAATAGGGGACAGCTCTGGAAACACCATATATTTT
TRBV14	.	TRBJ1-1	.	CASSQDAGREENTEAFF	TGTGCCAGCAGCCAAGATGCAGGGAGGGAGGAGAACACTGAAGCTTTCTTT
TRBV5-1	once	TRBJ1-1	.	CASSLETGPTEAFF	TGCGCCAGCAGCTTGGAAACAGGGCCCACTGAAGCTTTCTTT
TRBV5-1	.	TRBJ2-5	TRBD2	CASSLGLAGAVQETQYF	TGCGCCAGCAGCTTGGGACTAGCGGGGGCCGTACAAGAGACCCAGTACTTC
TRBV7-3	.	TRBJ2-7	.	CASSPNPTTGEQYF	TGTGCCAGCAGCCCTAACCCCACTACGGGGGAGCAGTACTTC